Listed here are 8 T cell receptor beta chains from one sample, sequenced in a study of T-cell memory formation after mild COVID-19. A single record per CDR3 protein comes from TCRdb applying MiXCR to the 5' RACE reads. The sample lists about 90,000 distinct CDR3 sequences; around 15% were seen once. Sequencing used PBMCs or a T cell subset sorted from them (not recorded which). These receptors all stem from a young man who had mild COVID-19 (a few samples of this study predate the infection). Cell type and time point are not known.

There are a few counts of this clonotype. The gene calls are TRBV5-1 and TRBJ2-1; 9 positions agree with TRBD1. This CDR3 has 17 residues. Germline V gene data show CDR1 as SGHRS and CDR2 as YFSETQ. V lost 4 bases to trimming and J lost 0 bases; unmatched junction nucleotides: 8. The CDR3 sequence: CASSIDPGQGSYNEQFF. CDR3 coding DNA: TGCGCCAGCAGCATAGACCCGGGACAGGGCTCCTACAATGAGCAGTTCTTC. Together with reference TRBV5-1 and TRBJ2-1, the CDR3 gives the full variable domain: KAGVTQTPRYLIKTRGQQVTLSCSPISGHRSVSWYQQTPGQGLQFLFEYFSETQRNKGNFPGRFSGRQFSNSRSEMNVSTLELGDSALYLCASSIDPGQGSYNEQFFGPGTRLTVL.

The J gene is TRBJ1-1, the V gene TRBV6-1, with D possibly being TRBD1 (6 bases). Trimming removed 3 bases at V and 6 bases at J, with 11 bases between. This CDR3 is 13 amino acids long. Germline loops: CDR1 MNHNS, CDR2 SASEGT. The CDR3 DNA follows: TGTGCCAGCAGTGAGTTCGGGACACCTGAAGCTTTCTTT. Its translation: CASSEFGTPEAFF.

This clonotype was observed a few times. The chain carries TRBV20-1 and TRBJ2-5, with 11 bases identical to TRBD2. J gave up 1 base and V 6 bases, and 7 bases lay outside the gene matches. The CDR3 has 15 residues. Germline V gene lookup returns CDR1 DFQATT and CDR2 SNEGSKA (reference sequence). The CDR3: CSAKGLAAPQETQYF. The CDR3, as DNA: TGCAGTGCAAAGGGACTAGCGGCTCCCCAAGAGACCCAGTACTTC.

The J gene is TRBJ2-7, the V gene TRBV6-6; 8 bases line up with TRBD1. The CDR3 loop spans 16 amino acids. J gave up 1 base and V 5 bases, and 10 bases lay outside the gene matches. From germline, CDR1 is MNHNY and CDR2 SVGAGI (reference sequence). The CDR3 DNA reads TGTGCCAGCAGTCCCGCGGGACAGGAGATTTCCTACGAGCAGTACGTC. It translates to CASSPAGQEISYEQYV.

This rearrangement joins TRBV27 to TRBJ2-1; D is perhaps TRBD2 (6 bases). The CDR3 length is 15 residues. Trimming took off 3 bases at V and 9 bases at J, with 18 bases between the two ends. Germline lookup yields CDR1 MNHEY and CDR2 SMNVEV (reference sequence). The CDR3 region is CASSFSLAAGTEQFF. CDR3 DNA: TGTGCCAGCAGTTTTTCCCTGGCGGCGGGGACTGAGCAGTTCTTC.

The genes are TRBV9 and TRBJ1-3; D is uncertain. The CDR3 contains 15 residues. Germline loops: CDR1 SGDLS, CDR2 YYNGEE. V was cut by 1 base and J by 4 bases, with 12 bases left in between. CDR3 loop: CASSVNGDPGNTIYF. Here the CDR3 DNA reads TGTGCCAGCAGCGTAAACGGGGATCCCGGAAACACCATATATTTT.

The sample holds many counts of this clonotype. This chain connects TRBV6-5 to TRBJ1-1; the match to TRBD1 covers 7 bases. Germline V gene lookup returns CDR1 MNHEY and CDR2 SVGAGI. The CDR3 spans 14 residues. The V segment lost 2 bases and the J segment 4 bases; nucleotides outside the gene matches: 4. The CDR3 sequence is CASSYKRDSTEAFF. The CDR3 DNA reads TGTGCCAGCAGTTACAAGCGGGACAGCACTGAAGCTTTCTTT.

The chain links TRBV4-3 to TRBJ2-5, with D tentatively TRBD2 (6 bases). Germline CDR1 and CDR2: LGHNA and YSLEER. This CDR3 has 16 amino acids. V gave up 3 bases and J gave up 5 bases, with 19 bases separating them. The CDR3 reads CASSQDPFAGLETQYF. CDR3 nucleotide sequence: TGCGCCAGCAGCCAGGACCCCTTCGCGGGGCTGGAGACCCAGTACTTC.